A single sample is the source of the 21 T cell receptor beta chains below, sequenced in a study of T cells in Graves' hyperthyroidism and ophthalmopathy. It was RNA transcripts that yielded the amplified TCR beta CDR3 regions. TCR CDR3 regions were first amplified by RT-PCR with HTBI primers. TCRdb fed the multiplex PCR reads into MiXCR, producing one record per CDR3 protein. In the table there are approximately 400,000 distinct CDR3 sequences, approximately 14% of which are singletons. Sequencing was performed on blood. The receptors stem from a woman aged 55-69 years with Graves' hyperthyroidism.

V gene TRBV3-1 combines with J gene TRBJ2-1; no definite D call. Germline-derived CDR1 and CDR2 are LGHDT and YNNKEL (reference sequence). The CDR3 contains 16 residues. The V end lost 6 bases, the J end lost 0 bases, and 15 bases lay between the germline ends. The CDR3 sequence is CASSFVDTSSYNEQFF. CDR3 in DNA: TGTGCCAGCAGTTTTGTTGACACGAGCTCCTACAATGAGCAGTTCTTC.

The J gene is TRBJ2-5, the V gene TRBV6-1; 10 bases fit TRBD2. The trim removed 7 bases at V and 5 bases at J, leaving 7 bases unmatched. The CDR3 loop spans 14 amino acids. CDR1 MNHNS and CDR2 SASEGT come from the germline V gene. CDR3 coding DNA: TGTGCCAGCAAAAGGACTAGCGGTTCGGAGACCCAGTACTTC. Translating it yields CASKRTSGSETQYF.

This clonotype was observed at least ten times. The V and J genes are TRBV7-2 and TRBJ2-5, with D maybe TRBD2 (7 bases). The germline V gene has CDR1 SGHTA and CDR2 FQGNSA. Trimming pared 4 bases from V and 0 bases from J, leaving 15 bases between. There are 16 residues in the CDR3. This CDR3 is CASSSWRGGYQETQYF. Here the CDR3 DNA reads TGTGCCAGCAGCTCATGGAGGGGGGGGTACCAAGAGACCCAGTACTTC.

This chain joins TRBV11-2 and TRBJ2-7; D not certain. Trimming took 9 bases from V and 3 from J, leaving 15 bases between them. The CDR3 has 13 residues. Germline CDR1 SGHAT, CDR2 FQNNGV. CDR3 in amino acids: CASSMGSHYEQYF. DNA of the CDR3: TGTGCCAGTAGTATGGGCAGCCACTACGAGCAGTACTTC.

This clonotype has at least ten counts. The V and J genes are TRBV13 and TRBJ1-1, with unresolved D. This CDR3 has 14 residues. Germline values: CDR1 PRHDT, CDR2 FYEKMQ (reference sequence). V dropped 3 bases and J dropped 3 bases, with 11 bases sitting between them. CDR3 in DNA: TGTGCCAGCAGCTTCGAGACAAATTACACTGAAGCTTTCTTT. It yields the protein CASSFETNYTEAFF.

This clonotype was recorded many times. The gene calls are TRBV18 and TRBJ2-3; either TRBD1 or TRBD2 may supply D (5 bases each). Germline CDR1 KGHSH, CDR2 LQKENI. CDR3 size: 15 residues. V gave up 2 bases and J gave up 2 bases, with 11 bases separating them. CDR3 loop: CASSPSGRITDTQYF. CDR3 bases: TGTGCCAGCTCACCATCGGGACGGATCACAGATACGCAGTATTTT.

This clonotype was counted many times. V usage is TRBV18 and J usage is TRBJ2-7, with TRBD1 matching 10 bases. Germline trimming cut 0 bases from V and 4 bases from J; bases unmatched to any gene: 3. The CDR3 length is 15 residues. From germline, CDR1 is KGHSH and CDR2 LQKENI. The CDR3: CASSPPLDRGYEQYF. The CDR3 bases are TGTGCCAGCTCACCACCGCTGGACAGGGGGTACGAGCAGTACTTC.

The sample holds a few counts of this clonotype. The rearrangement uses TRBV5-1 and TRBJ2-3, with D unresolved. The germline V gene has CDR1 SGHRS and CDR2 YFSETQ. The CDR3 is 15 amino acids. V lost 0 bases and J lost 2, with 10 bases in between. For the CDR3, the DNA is TGCGCCAGCAGCTTGGATAGCAGGCCCACAGATACGCAGTATTTT. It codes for CASSLDSRPTDTQYF.

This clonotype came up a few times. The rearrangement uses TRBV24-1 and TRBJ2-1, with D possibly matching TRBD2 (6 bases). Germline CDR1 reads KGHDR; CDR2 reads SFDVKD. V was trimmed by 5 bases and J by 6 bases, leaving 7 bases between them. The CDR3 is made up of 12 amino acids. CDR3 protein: CATSGGGNEQFF. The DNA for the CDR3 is TGTGCCACCAGTGGGGGAGGCAATGAGCAGTTCTTC.

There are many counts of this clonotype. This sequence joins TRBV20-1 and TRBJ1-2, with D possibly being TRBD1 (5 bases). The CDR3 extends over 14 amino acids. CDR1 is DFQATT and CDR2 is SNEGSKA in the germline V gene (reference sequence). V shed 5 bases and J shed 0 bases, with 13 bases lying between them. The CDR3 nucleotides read TGCAGTGCTCAGGGCAGTGGAGCTAACTATGGCTACACCTTC. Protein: CSAQGSGANYGYTF.

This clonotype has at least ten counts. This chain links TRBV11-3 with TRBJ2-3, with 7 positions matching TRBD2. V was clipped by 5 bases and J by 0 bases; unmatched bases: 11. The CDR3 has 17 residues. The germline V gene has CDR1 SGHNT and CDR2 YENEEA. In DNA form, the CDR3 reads TGTGCCAGCAGCCCCAGCCCACTAGCGCTTAGCACAGATACGCAGTATTTT. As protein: CASSPSPLALSTDTQYF.

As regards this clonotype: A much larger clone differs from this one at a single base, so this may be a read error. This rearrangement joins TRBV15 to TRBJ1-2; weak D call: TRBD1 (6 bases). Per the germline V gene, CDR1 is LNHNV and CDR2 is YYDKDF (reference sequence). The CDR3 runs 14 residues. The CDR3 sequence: CAASRDQGRRGYTF. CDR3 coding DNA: TGTGCCGCCAGCAGAGATCAGGGGCGCCGGGGCTACACCTTC.

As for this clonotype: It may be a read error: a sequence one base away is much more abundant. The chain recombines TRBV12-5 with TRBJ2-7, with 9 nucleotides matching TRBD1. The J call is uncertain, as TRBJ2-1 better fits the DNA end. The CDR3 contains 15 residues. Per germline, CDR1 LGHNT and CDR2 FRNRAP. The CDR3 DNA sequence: TGTGCTAGTGGTTTGCGGGACAGGGTAACCTACGAGCAGTTCTTC. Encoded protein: CASGLRDRVTYEQFF.

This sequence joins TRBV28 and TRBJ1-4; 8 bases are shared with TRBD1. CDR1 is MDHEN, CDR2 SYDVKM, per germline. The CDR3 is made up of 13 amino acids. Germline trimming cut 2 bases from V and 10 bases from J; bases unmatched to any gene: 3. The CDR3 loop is CASSLQGAVKLFF. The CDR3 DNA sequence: TGTGCCAGCAGTTTACAGGGGGCTGTAAAACTGTTTTTT. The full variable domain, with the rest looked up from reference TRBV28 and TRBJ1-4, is DVKVTQSSRYLVKRTGEKVFLECVQDMDHENMFWYRQDPGLGLRLIYFSYDVKMKEKGDIPEGYSVSREKKERFSLILESASTNQTSMYLCASSLQGAVKLFFGSGTQLSVL.

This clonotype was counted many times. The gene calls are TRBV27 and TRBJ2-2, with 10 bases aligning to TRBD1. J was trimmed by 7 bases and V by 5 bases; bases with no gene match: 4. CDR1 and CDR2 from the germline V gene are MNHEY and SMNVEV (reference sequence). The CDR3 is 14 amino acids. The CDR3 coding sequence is TGTGCCAGCAGTCGGACAGGGGGAATCGGGGAGCTGTTTTTT. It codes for CASSRTGGIGELFF.

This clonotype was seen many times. In DNA form, the CDR3 reads TGCGCCAGCAGCCACGGGACTAGCGGGAGGACCCAAGAGACCCAGTACTTC. It is translated as CASSHGTSGRTQETQYF. The V and J genes are TRBV5-1 and TRBJ2-5, with TRBD2 matching over 15 bases. The germline gives CDR1 SGHRS, CDR2 YFSETQ. The CDR3 is 17 amino acids. J was trimmed by 1 base and V by 4 bases; bases with no gene match: 5.

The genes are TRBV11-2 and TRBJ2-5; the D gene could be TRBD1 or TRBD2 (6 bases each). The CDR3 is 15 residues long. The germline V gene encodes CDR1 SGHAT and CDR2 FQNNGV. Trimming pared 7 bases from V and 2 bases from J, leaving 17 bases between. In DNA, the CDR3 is TGTGCCAGCACCCCTGGCCGGGGGCCGCAAGAGACCCAGTACTTC. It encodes CASTPGRGPQETQYF. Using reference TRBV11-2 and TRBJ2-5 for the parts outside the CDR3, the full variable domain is EAGVAQSPRYKIIEKRQSVAFWCNPISGHATLYWYQQILGQGPKLLIQFQNNGVVDDSQLPKDRFSAERLKGVDSTLKIQPAKLEDSAVYLCASTPGRGPQETQYFGPGTRLLVL.

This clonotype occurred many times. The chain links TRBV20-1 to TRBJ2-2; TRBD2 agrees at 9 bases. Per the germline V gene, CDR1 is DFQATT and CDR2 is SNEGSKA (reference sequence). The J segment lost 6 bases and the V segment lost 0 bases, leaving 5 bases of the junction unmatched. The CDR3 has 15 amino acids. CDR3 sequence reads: CSARDLAGRSGELFF. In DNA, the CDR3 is TGCAGTGCTAGAGATCTAGCGGGACGTTCCGGGGAGCTGTTTTTT.

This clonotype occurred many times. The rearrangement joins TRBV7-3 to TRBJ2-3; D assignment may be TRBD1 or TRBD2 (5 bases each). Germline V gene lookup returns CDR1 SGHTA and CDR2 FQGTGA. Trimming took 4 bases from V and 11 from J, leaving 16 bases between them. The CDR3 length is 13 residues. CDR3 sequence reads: CASSSSRDQGQYF. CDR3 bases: TGTGCCAGCAGCTCATCACGGGACCAGGGGCAGTATTTT.

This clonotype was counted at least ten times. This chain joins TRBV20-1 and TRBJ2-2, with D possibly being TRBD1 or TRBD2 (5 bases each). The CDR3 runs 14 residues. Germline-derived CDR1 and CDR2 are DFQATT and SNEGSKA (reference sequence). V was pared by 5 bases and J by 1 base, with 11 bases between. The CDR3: CSAWTGQNTGELFF. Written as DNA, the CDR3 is TGCAGTGCTTGGACGGGGCAGAACACCGGGGAGCTGTTTTTT.

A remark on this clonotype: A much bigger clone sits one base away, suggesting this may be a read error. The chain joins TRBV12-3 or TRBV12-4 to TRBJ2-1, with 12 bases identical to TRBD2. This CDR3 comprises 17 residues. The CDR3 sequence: CTSSSGTSGSVYNEQFF. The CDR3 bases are TGTACCAGCAGCTCCGGGACTAGCGGGTCCGTTTACAATGAGCAGTTCTTC.